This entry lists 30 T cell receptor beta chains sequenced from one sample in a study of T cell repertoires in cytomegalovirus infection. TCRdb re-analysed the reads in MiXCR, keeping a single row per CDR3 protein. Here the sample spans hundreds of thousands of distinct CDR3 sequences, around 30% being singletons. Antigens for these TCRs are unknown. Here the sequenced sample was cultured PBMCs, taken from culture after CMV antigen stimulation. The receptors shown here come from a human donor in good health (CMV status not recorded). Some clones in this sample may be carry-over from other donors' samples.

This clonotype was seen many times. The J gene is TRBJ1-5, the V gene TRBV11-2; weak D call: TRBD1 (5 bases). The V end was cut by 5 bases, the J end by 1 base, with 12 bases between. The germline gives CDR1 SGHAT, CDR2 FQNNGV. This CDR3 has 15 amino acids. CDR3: CASSRDWGSNQPQHF. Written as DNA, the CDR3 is TGTGCCAGCAGCCGGGATTGGGGGAGCAATCAGCCCCAGCATTTT.

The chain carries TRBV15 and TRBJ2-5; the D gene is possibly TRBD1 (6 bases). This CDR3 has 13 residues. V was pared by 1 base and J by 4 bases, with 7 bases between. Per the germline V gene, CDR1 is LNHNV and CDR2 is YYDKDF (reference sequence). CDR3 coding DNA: TGTGCCACCAGCAGAGCAGGGGTAGAGACCCAGTACTTC. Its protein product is CATSRAGVETQYF.

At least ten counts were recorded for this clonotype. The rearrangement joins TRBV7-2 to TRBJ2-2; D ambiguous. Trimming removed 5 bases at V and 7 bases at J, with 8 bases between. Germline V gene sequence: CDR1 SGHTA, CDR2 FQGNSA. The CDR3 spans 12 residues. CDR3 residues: CASSPSSGELFF. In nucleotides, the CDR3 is TGTGCCAGCAGCCCTTCTAGCGGGGAGCTGTTTTTT.

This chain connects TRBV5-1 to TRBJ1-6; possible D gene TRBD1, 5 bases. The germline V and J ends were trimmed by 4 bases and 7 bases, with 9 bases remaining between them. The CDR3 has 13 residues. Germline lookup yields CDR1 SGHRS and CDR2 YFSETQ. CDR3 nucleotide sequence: TGCGCCAGCAGCGACAGCCCGAATTCACCCCTCCACTTT. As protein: CASSDSPNSPLHF.

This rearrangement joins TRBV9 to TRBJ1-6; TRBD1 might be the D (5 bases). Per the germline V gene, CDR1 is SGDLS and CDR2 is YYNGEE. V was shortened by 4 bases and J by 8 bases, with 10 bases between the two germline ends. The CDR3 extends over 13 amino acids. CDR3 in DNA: TGTGCCAGCAGCTATCAGGGTTATTCACCCCTCCACTTT. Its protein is CASSYQGYSPLHF.

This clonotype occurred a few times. In nucleotides, the CDR3 is TGCAGTGCTAGAGATCTTGGGACGCTATCCTACGAGCAGTACTTC. This codes for CSARDLGTLSYEQYF. The chain is built from TRBV20-1 and TRBJ2-7, with D possibly being TRBD1 or TRBD2 (5 bases each). The CDR3 has 15 amino acids. V was cut by 0 bases and J by 1 base, with 13 bases left in between. The germline gives CDR1 DFQATT, CDR2 SNEGSKA (reference sequence).

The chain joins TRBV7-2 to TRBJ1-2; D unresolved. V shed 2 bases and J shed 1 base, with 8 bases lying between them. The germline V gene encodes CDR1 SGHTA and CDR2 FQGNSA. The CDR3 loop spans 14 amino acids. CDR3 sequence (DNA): TGTGCCAGCAGCTTATTCAGAGTTAACTATGGCTACACCTTC. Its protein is CASSLFRVNYGYTF.

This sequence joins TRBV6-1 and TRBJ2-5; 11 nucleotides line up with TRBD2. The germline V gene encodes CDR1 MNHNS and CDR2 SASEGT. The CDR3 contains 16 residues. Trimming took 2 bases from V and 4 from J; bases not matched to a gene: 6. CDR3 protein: CASSEYSGGAGETQYF. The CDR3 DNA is TGTGCCAGCAGTGAATATAGCGGGGGGGCCGGAGAGACCCAGTACTTC.

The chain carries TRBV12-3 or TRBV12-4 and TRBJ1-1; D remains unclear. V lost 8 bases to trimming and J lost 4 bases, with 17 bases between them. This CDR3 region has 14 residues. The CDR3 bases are TGTGCCAGCGTATCCAGATATCGGGGCACTGAAGCTTTCTTT. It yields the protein CASVSRYRGTEAFF.

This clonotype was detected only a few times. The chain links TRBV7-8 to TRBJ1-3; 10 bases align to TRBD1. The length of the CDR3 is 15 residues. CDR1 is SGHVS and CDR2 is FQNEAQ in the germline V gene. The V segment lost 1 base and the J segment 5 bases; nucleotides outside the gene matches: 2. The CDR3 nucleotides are TGTGCCAGCAGCTTAGGGGGACAGGGGAGAAACACCATATATTTT. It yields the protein CASSLGGQGRNTIYF.

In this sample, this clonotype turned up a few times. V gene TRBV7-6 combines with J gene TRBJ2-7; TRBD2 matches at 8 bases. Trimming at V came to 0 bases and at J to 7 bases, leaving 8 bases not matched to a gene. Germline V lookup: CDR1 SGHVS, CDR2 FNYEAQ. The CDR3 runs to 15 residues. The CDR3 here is CASSLAFGTSGEQYF. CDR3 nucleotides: TGTGCCAGCAGCTTAGCCTTCGGGACTAGTGGGGAGCAGTACTTC.

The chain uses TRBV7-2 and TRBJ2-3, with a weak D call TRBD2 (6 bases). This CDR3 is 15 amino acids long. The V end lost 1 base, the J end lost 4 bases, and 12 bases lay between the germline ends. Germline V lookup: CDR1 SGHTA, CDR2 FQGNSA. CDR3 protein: CASSLVRGIPDTQYF. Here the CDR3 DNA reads TGTGCCAGCAGCTTAGTGCGCGGGATCCCAGATACGCAGTATTTT.

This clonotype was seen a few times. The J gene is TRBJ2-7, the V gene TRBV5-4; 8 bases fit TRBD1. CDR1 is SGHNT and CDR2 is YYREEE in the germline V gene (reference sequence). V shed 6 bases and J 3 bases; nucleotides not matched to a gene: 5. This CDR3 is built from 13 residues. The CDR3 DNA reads TGTGCCAGCACCAGACAGGGGAGCTACGAGCAGTACTTC. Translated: CASTRQGSYEQYF.

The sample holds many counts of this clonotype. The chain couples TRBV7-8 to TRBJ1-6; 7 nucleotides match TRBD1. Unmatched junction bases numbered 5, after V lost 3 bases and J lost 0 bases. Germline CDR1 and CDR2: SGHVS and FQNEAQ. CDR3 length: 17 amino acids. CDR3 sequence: CASSFLRQGSYNSPLHF. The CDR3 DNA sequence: TGTGCCAGCAGCTTCCTCCGACAGGGCTCCTATAATTCACCCCTCCACTTT. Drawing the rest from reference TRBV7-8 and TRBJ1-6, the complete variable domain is GAGVSQSPRYKVAKRGQDVALRCDPISGHVSLFWYQQALGQGPEFLTYFQNEAQLDKSGLPSDRFFAERPEGSVSTLKIQRTQQEDSAVYLCASSFLRQGSYNSPLHFGNGTRLTVT.

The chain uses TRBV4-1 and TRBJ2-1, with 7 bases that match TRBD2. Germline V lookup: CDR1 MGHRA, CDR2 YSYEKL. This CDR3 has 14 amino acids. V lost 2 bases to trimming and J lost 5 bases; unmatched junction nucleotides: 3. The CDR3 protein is CASSQRRGNNEQFF. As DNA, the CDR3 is TGCGCCAGCAGCCAAAGGCGGGGGAACAATGAGCAGTTCTTC.

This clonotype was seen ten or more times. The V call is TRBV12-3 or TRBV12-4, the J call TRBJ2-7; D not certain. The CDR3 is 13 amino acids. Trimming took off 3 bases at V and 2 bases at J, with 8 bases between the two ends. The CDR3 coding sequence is TGTGCCAGCAGTTTCGTCGGAACCTACGAGCAGTACTTC. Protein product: CASSFVGTYEQYF.

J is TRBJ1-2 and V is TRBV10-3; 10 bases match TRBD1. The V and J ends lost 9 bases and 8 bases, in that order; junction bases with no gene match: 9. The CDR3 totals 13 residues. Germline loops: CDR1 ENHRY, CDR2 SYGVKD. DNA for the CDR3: TGTGCCATTACCGGGACAGGGGATTCGGGCTACACCTTC. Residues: CAITGTGDSGYTF.

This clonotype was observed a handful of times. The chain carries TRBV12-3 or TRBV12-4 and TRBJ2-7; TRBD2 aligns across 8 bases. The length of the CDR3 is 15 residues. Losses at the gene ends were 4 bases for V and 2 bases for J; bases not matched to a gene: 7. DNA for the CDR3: TGTGCCAGCAGTTGGGCAGCGGGAGCTGCCTACGAGCAGTACTTC. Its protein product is CASSWAAGAAYEQYF.

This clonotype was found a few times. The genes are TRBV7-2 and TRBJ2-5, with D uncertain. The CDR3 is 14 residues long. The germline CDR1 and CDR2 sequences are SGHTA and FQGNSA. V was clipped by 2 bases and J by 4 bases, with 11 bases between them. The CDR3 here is CASSLIPSVETQYF. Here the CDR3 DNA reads TGTGCCAGCAGCTTAATCCCTAGTGTAGAGACCCAGTACTTC.

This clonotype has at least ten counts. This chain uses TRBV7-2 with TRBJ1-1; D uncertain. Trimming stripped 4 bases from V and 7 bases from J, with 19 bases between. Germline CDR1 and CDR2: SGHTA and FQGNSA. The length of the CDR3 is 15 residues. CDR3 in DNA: TGTGCCAGCAGCTCCCGACCGACTAGTACATTTGAAGCTTTCTTT. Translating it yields CASSSRPTSTFEAFF.

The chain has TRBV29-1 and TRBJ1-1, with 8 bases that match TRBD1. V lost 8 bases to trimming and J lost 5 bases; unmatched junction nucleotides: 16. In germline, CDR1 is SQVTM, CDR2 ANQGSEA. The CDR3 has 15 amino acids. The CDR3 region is CSIYRRRQGMTEAFF. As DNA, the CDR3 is TGCAGCATCTATCGAAGGAGACAGGGGATGACTGAAGCTTTCTTT.

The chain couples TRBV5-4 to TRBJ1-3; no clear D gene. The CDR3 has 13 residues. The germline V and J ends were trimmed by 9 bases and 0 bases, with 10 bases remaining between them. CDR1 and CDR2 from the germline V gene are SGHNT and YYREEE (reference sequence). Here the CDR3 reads CAISRTSGNTIYF. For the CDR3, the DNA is TGTGCCATTTCCAGGACCTCTGGAAACACCATATATTTT. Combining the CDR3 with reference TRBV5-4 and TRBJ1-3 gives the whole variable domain ETGVTQSPTHLIKTRGQQVTLRCSSQSGHNTVSWYQQALGQGPQFIFQYYREEENGRGNFPPRFSGLQFPNYSSELNVNALELDDSALYLCAISRTSGNTIYFGEGSWLTVV.

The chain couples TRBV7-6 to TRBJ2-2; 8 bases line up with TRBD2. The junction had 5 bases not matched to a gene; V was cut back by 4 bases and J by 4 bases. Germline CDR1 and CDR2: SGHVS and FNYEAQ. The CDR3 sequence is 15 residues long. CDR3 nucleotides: TGTGCCAGCAGCTCTGAAGCGGGAGTCACCGGGGAGCTGTTTTTT. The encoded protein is CASSSEAGVTGELFF.

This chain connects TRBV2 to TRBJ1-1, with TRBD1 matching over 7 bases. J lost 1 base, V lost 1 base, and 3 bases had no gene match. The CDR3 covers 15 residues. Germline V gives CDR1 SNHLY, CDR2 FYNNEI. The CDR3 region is CASSEEGQQNTEAFF. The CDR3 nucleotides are TGTGCCAGCAGTGAAGAGGGACAGCAGAACACTGAAGCTTTCTTT. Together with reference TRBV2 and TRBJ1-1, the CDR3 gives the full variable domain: EPEVTQTPSHQVTQMGQEVILRCVPISNHLYFYWYRQILGQKVEFLVSFYNNEISEKSEIFDDQFSVERPDGSNFTLKIRSTKLEDSAMYFCASSEEGQQNTEAFFGQGTRLTVV.

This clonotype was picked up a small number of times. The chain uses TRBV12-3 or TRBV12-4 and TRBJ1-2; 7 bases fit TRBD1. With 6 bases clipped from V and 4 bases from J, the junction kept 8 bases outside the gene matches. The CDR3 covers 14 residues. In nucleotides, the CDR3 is TGTGCCAGCAGAGCCCGACAGGGAACCTATGGCTACACCTTC. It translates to CASRARQGTYGYTF.

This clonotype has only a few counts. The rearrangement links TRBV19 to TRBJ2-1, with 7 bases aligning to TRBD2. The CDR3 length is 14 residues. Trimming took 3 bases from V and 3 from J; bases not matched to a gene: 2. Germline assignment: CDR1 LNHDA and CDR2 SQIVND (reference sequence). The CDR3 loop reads CASSMGGDYNEQFF. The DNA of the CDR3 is TGTGCCAGTAGTATGGGGGGGGACTACAATGAGCAGTTCTTC. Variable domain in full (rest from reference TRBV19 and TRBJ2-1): DGGITQSPKYLFRKEGQNVTLSCEQNLNHDAMYWYRQDPGQGLRLIYYSQIVNDFQKGDIAEGYSVSREKKESFPLTVTSAQKNPTAFYLCASSMGGDYNEQFFGPGTRLTVL.

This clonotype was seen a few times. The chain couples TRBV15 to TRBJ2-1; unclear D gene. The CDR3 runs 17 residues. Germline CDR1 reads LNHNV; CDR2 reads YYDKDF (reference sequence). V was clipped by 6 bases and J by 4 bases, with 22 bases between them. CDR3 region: CATRMATRYFRYNEQFF. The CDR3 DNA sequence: TGTGCCACCAGAATGGCTACAAGATATTTTCGGTACAATGAGCAGTTCTTC.

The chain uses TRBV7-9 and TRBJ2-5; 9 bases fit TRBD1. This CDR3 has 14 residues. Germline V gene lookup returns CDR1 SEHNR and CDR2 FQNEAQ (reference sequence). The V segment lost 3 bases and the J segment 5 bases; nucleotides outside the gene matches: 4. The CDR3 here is CASSFWDREETQYF. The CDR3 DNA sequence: TGTGCCAGCAGCTTTTGGGACAGGGAGGAGACCCAGTACTTC.

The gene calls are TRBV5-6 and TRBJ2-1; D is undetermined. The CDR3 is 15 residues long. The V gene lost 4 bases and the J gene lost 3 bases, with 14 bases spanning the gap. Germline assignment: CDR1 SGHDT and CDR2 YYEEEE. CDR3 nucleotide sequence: TGTGCCAGCAGCCCGCCGGGCCCGAGCTACAATGAGCAGTTCTTC. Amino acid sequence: CASSPPGPSYNEQFF.

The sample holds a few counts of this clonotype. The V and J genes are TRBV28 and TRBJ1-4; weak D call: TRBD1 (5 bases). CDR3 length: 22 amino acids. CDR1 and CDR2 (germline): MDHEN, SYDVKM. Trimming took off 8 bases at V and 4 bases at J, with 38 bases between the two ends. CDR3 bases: TGTGCCAGCCGTTCTCTGTTGTTCACGACAGAGATATTTCGGGTCGATAATGAAAAACTGTTTTTT. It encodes CASRSLLFTTEIFRVDNEKLFF.